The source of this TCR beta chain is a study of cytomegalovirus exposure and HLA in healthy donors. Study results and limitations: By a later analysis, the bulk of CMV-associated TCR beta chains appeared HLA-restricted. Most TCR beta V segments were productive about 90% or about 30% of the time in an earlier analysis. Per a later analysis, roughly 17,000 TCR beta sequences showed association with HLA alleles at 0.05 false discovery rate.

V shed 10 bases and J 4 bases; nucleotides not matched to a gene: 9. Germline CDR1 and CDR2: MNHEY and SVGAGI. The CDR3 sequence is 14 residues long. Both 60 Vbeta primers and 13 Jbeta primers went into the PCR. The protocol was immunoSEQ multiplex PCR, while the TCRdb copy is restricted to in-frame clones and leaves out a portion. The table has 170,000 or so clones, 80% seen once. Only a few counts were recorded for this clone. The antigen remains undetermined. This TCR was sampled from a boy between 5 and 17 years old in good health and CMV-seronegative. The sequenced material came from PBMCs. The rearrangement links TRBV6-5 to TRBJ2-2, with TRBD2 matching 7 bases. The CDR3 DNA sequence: TGTGCCACCCACCGGGGGGTGGTCACCGGGGAGCTGTTTTTT. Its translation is CATHRGVVTGELFF.